The clone carrying this TCR beta chain was counted a few times. The protocol was immunoSEQ multiplex PCR, while the TCRdb copy is restricted to in-frame clones and leaves out a portion. The sample includes 30,000 to 35,000 clones, around nine tenths of them seen just once. These data originate in a study of OX40 agonist ivuxolimab in advanced cancers. About the research overall: About 42% of patients had received prior checkpoint inhibitor therapy.

Patients who had autoimmune disease history or got systemic immunosuppression were left out. The sequence was obtained from an adult with an advanced solid tumor such as melanoma, head and neck, liver or kidney cancer. This specimen consisted of CD4+ or CD8+ T cells sorted from blood, obtained in a trial of the OX40 agonist ivuxolimab.

CDR3 sequence reads: CASSIGAEPNTEAFF. CDR3 nucleotide sequence: TGTGCCAGTAGTATTGGCGCAGAGCCGAACACTGAAGCTTTCTTT. The chain couples TRBV19 to TRBJ1-1, with no clear D. Germline CDR1 LNHDA, CDR2 SQIVND (reference sequence). Trimming took off 3 bases at V and 1 base at J, with 12 bases between the two ends. There are 15 residues in the CDR3. The entire variable domain, with the rest obtained from reference TRBV19 and TRBJ1-1, is as follows: DGGITQSPKYLFRKEGQNVTLSCEQNLNHDAMYWYRQDPGQGLRLIYYSQIVNDFQKGDIAEGYSVSREKKESFPLTVTSAQKNPTAFYLCASSIGAEPNTEAFFGQGTRLTVV.